Listed below are T cell receptor beta chains from one sample, sequenced in a study of CD4 T cells in relation to SARS-CoV-2 and coronaviruses. Sequenced by immunoSEQ multiplex PCR; TCRdb stores in-frame clones only, minus some. The sample records 30,000 to 45,000 clones, 85% to 90% being singletons. Material: memory CD4+ T cells from PBMCs. The receptor set was obtained from an adult with COVID-19. Both conserved end residues are part of each CDR3. Each record gives: CDR3 protein, CDR3 DNA, J gene, D gene, clone size, V gene. A D gene is named only where the DNA matches it firmly. A clone size is listed for some rows: how often the clone was seen (once, few, many), or a class if it is expanded.

CASSGGGSSGRDTQYF TGTGCCAGCAGCGGGGGTGGGTCGAGTGGTAGGGATACGCAGTATTTT TRBJ2-3 . . TRBV5-4
CASSTNFGGPPYEQYF TGTGCCAGCAGCACGAACTTCGGGGGACCCCCCTACGAGCAGTACTTC TRBJ2-7 . . TRBV5-6
CASSSGRTGVNTEAFF TGTGCCAGCAGCTCGGGCCGAACAGGGGTGAACACTGAAGCTTTCTTT TRBJ1-1 TRBD1 once TRBV5-6
CASSPASGVSYEQYF TGTGCCAGCAGCCCGGCTAGCGGGGTCTCCTACGAGCAGTACTTC TRBJ2-7 TRBD2 . TRBV7-9
CASRDRPGELFF TGCGCCAGCAGAGACCGACCCGGGGAGCTGTTTTTT TRBJ2-2 . . TRBV10-2
CASSPSVADTQYF TGCGCCAGCAGCCCGAGCGTAGCAGATACGCAGTATTTT TRBJ2-3 . . TRBV5-1
CASSSPRGAGGSPFEQYF TGTGCCAGCAGTTCCCCCAGGGGGGCGGGGGGGTCCCCTTTCGAGCAGTACTTC TRBJ2-7 TRBD2 . TRBV28
CASSDGLHSGNTIYF TGTGCCAGCAGTGATGGACTTCACTCTGGAAACACCATATATTTT TRBJ1-3 . . TRBV25-1
CASSPGTEARDGYTF TGTGCCAGCTCACCCGGGACCGAGGCTAGAGATGGCTACACCTTC TRBJ1-2 . . TRBV18
CASSLTLGQGTYEQYF TGTGCCAGCAGCTTAACGCTAGGACAGGGGACCTACGAGCAGTACTTC TRBJ2-7 TRBD1 . TRBV7-8
CASRGWVQGSGEQFF TGTGCCAGCAGAGGATGGGTTCAAGGCTCGGGTGAGCAGTTCTTC TRBJ2-1 . few TRBV2
CASSLARGQNYGYTF TGCGCCAGCAGCTTGGCCAGGGGACAGAACTATGGCTACACCTTC TRBJ1-2 TRBD1 . TRBV5-1
CASSLGGNSGNTIYF TGCGCCAGCAGCTTGGGTGGTAACTCTGGAAACACCATATATTTT TRBJ1-3 . few TRBV5-1
CASSSSGNPYQPQHF TGTGCCAGCAGCTCTTCAGGGAACCCTTATCAGCCCCAGCATTTT TRBJ1-5 . . TRBV7-6
CASSLSETYLGANVLTF TGTGCCAGCAGTTTGTCGGAAACTTATCTTGGGGCCAACGTCCTGACTTTC TRBJ2-6 . . TRBV3-1/TRBV3-2
CASRLVAKGENTGELFF TGTGCAAGTCGCTTAGTTGCCAAGGGGGAGAACACCGGGGAGCTGTTTTTT TRBJ2-2 . . TRBV12-2
CASSLGGTGNEQYF TGCGCCAGCAGCTTGGGGGGGACAGGGAACGAGCAGTACTTC TRBJ2-7 TRBD1 . TRBV5-1
CASSLVQGGGYTF TGTGCCAGCAGTTTGGTGCAGGGCGGGGGCTACACCTTC TRBJ1-2 . . TRBV27
CASSEALRGGYTF TGTGCCAGCAGTGAAGCGCTCCGGGGTGGCTACACCTTC TRBJ1-2 . . TRBV6-1
CASSLAGSETDTIYF TGTGCCAGCAGCTTGGCCGGTAGCGAGACGGACACCATATATTTT TRBJ1-3 . . TRBV5-6
CASSEAYRFGSYGYTF TGTGCCAGCAGTGAAGCCTACAGGTTCGGGAGCTATGGCTACACCTTC TRBJ1-2 . . TRBV6-1
CASRRTALMNTEAFF TGTGCCAGTAGAAGGACAGCCCTTATGAACACTGAAGCTTTCTTT TRBJ1-1 . . TRBV19
CASSYPGQPYEQYF TGTGCCAGCAGCTACCCGGGACAGCCCTACGAGCAGTACTTC TRBJ2-7 TRBD1 . TRBV7-9
CASRLGQAGEKLFF TGTGCCAGCAGATTGGGACAGGCGGGAGAAAAACTGTTTTTT TRBJ1-4 TRBD1 . TRBV7-2
CASSFASGGSETQYF TGTGCCAGCAGCTTCGCTAGCGGGGGATCAGAGACCCAGTACTTC TRBJ2-5 TRBD2 . TRBV5-6
CASSLNVETQYF TGCGCCAGCAGCTTGAATGTTGAGACCCAGTACTTC TRBJ2-5 . . TRBV5-1
CASSSGTRPGELFF TGTGCCAGCAGTTCCGGGACTAGACCCGGGGAGCTGTTTTTT TRBJ2-2 TRBD2 . TRBV28
CASSSFRQATNEKLFF TGTGCCAGCAGTTCTTTTCGACAGGCAACTAATGAAAAACTGTTTTTT TRBJ1-4 . . TRBV28
CASSLGRYGYTF TGTGCCAGCAGTTTGGGGAGGTATGGCTACACCTTC TRBJ1-2 . . TRBV12-3/TRBV12-4
CATALDSQIYTQYF TGTGCCACCGCCCTAGACTCTCAAATTTATACGCAGTATTTT TRBJ2-3 . . TRBV7-2
CAWSGGSSAETQYF TGTGCCTGGAGTGGAGGGTCTAGCGCGGAGACCCAGTACTTC TRBJ2-5 . once TRBV30
CASSWGTVSGNTIYF TGTGCCAGCAGCTGGGGGACCGTCTCTGGAAACACCATATATTTT TRBJ1-3 . . TRBV5-8
CASSTPWNEQYF TGTGCCAGCTCCACCCCGTGGAACGAGCAGTACTTC TRBJ2-7 . . TRBV28
CASSVVARGRIWGTEAFF TGTGCCAGCAGCGTAGTGGCCAGGGGGCGCATATGGGGCACTGAAGCTTTCTTT TRBJ1-1 TRBD1 few TRBV9
CASSAGDSSYEQYF TGTGCCAGCAGCGCCGGGGACAGTTCCTACGAGCAGTACTTC TRBJ2-7 TRBD1 . TRBV9
CASSEQGLGNTIYF TGTGCCAGCAGTGAACAGGGTCTTGGAAACACCATATATTTT TRBJ1-3 . . TRBV2
CASSVGPGGDGNQPQHF TGTGCCAGCAGCGTAGGGCCAGGGGGGGACGGCAATCAGCCCCAGCATTTT TRBJ1-5 TRBD1 . TRBV9
CASSGGSGNQPQHF TGTGCCAGCTCCGGGGGATCCGGCAATCAGCCCCAGCATTTT TRBJ1-5 . . TRBV18
CASSQSGLSTGELFF TGTGCCAGCAGCCAATCAGGGTTAAGCACCGGGGAGCTGTTTTTT TRBJ2-2 . medium-sized TRBV16
CASRYRDRAPGGYTF TGTGCCAGCAGATACCGGGACAGGGCTCCTGGGGGCTACACCTTC TRBJ1-2 TRBD1 . TRBV27
CASSHTGGGRSGYTF TGTGCCAGCAGCCATACAGGGGGCGGTCGTTCCGGCTACACCTTC TRBJ1-2 TRBD1 . TRBV14
CASSEPRTFSF TGTGCCAGCAGTGAGCCCAGAACATTCTCCTTT TRBJ1-4 . . TRBV6-1
CASSYSTANQPQHF TGTGCCAGCAGTTATTCGACAGCCAATCAGCCCCAGCATTTT TRBJ1-5 . once TRBV6-5
CASSYGGARADTQYF TGTGCCAGCAGTTACGGGGGGGCCAGGGCAGATACGCAGTATTTT TRBJ2-3 . . TRBV6-2/TRBV6-3
CASSFKDRGFSEQYF TGTGCCAGCAGCTTTAAGGACAGGGGTTTTTCCGAGCAGTACTTC TRBJ2-7 TRBD1 once TRBV7-2
CASSVARGNYGYTF TGTGCCAGCAGCGTAGCTCGGGGTAACTATGGCTACACCTTC TRBJ1-2 . few TRBV9
CATSPRGARYEQYF TGTGCCACCAGCCCCCGTGGAGCCAGGTACGAGCAGTACTTC TRBJ2-7 . once TRBV15
CASSAGLAGAVPYF TGTGCCAGCTCGGCCGGACTAGCGGGGGCGGTTCCGTACTTC TRBJ2-5 TRBD2 . TRBV18
CASNRLSGALPSGANVLTF TGTGCCAGTAACCGACTAAGCGGGGCACTCCCCTCTGGGGCCAACGTCCTGACTTTC TRBJ2-6 TRBD2 . TRBV19
CASSRDRAGTQPQHF TGTGCCAGCAGTCGGGACAGGGCTGGGACTCAGCCCCAGCATTTT TRBJ1-5 TRBD1 . TRBV6-5
CAVTRTGNEKLFF TGTGCCGTTACCCGGACGGGGAATGAAAAACTGTTTTTT TRBJ1-4 . . TRBV7-2
CASSLNGPSYEQYF TGTGCCAGTAGTCTAAACGGGCCATCCTACGAGCAGTACTTC TRBJ2-7 . . TRBV19
CASSLLSSEQYF TGTGCCAGCAGCCTCCTAAGTTCTGAGCAGTACTTC TRBJ2-7 . . TRBV11-2
CASSFAPSPGDTQYF TGTGCCAGCAGCTTCGCCCCATCCCCTGGGGATACGCAGTATTTT TRBJ2-3 . few TRBV7-9